This TCR beta chain was sequenced in a study of identical twins. Whole-study findings and limits: Clonotypes of the beta chain that were abundant in cord blood carried fewer insertions (memory repertoires showed none).

The CDR3 runs 13 residues. CDR1 is DFQATT, CDR2 SNEGSKA, per germline (reference sequence). Between the trimmed V and J ends, which lost 3 bases and 3 bases, there was a span of 11 bases. On this clonotype: No antigen is known for it.

From the 5' RACE reads, TCRdb called clonotypes with MiXCR, one entry per CDR3 protein. The table shows around 250,000 distinct CDR3 sequences, with roughly an eighth occurring only once. These data were likewise used in another study, on yellow fever vaccine responses in identical twins.

The rearrangement uses TRBV20-1 and TRBJ1-1, with D perhaps TRBD1 (5 bases). The receptor was isolated from a woman under 30 in good health. Input material: memory (CD45RO+) T cells sorted from blood. DNA of the CDR3: TGCAGTGCTAGTTTGGGGGGGGACACTGAAGCTTTCTTT. It codes for CSASLGGDTEAFF.